This T cell receptor beta chain is drawn from a study of neurological immune-mediated disorders. TCRdb re-called the 5' RACE reads with MiXCR, one entry per CDR3 protein. In the table there are 80,000 or so distinct CDR3 sequences, around 9.9% of which are singletons. This CDR3 is built from 12 residues. Trimming stripped 10 bases from V and 3 bases from J, with 12 bases between. This clonotype was seen many times. Sequencing was done on a sample of PBMCs. This receptor was taken from a man between 45 and 60 years old in good health. The chain uses TRBV12-3 or TRBV12-4 and TRBJ1-1; D gene ambiguous. The CDR3 DNA reads as TGTGCCACCCACGACCGGGACACTGAAGCTTTCTTT. Translating it yields CATHDRDTEAFF.